One sample yielded the 16 T cell receptor beta chains listed below, sequenced in a study of neurological immune-mediated disorders. Described time point: longitudinal time-point 3. TCRdb analysed the 5' RACE reads with MiXCR anew, one entry per CDR3 protein. The sample includes roughly 100,000 distinct CDR3 sequences, 11% seen only once; the top ten take 3.1%. Sequenced material: PBMCs. These receptors were taken from a female donor with HTLV-1-associated myelopathy (HAM/TSP).

This clonotype was picked up many times. The chain couples TRBV15 to TRBJ1-5, with 8 nucleotides matching TRBD1. Losses at the gene ends were 5 bases for V and 2 bases for J; bases not matched to a gene: 11. This CDR3 has 17 residues. The germline V gene has CDR1 LNHNV and CDR2 YYDKDF (reference sequence). CDR3 in DNA: TGTGCCACCAGCTCAGGGGGACAGGCGGATGGCAATCAGCCCCAGCATTTT. Protein: CATSSGGQADGNQPQHF.

This clonotype was seen repeatedly, ten times or more. The chain combines TRBV2 with TRBJ1-2; D is unclear. Germline V CDR1 and CDR2: SNHLY, FYNNEI. CDR3 length: 13 residues. V was clipped by 6 bases and J by 0 bases, with 8 bases between them. This chain's CDR3 is CASSQESNYGYTF. CDR3 in DNA: TGTGCCAGCAGCCAAGAATCTAACTATGGCTACACCTTC.

This clonotype was seen at least ten times. V is TRBV12-3 or TRBV12-4 and J is TRBJ2-5; 14 nucleotides line up with TRBD2. Trimming took 5 bases from V and 5 from J; bases not matched to a gene: 7. The CDR3 extends over 16 amino acids. In DNA, the CDR3 is TGTGCCAGCAGTAAGACTAGCGGGGGGGCCTATGAGACCCAGTACTTC. This encodes CASSKTSGGAYETQYF.

This clonotype came up many times. The chain joins TRBV12-3 or TRBV12-4 to TRBJ2-2, with 8 bases identical to TRBD1. V trimming: 6 bases; J trimming: 6 bases; junction bases outside the gene matches: 9. This CDR3 comprises 15 residues. The CDR3 DNA sequence: TGTGCCAGCAGCAATGTCGGACAGGGCGCCGGGGAGCTGTTTTTT. Its protein product is CASSNVGQGAGELFF.

The chain carries TRBV27 and TRBJ2-4; tentatively, D is TRBD1 (6 bases). The CDR3 runs 14 residues. Trimming took off 1 base at V and 12 bases at J, with 16 bases between the two ends. Germline V lookup: CDR1 MNHEY, CDR2 SMNVEV (reference sequence). Here the CDR3 reads CASSLWGHEDTQYF. The CDR3 DNA sequence: TGTGCCAGCAGTTTATGGGGGCACGAGGACACTCAGTACTTC.

The sample holds many counts of this clonotype. This chain links TRBV5-1 with TRBJ2-1; a possible D gene is TRBD1 (5 bases). Trimming removed 4 bases from V and 4 bases from J, with 18 bases in between. Germline V CDR1 and CDR2: SGHRS, YFSETQ. The CDR3 covers 16 residues. The CDR3 nucleotides read TGCGCCAGCAGCCGGTCCGACAGTGCCTATTACAATGAGCAGTTCTTC. Amino acid sequence: CASSRSDSAYYNEQFF.

At least ten counts were recorded for this clonotype. V and J are TRBV3-1 and TRBJ2-7; D is possibly TRBD2 (5 bases). CDR3 length: 15 residues. The V and J ends lost 1 base and 3 bases respectively, with 13 bases between them. Germline CDR1 and CDR2: LGHDT and YNNKEL (reference sequence). The CDR3 loop reads CASSQVSGKNYEQYF. CDR3 nucleotide sequence: TGTGCCAGCAGCCAAGTATCGGGGAAGAACTACGAGCAGTACTTC.

This chain uses TRBV5-1 with TRBJ2-3; weak D call: TRBD2 (7 bases). The CDR3 consists of 15 residues. Trimming removed 7 bases at V and 7 bases at J, with 22 bases between. CDR1 and CDR2 (germline): SGHRS, YFSETQ. The CDR3: CASGKGGAEFNTQYF. In DNA form, the CDR3 reads TGCGCCAGCGGGAAGGGGGGGGCCGAGTTTAATACGCAGTATTTT.

Only one count was recorded for this clonotype. The rearrangement uses TRBV20-1 and TRBJ2-3; possible D gene TRBD2, 5 bases. CDR1 and CDR2 (germline): DFQATT, SNEGSKA (reference sequence). Trimming pared 6 bases from V and 4 bases from J, leaving 5 bases between. The CDR3 is 10 residues long. The CDR3 nucleotides are TGCAGTGCAGCGGCAGATACGCAGTATTTT. This codes for CSAAADTQYF.

This sequence joins TRBV9 and TRBJ1-1; D may be TRBD1 (5 bases). This CDR3 region has 15 residues. V lost 0 bases, J lost 5 bases, and 14 bases lay in between. Germline V gene sequence: CDR1 SGDLS, CDR2 YYNGEE. The CDR3 protein is CASSVGTSRMTEAFF. The CDR3 region has the DNA TGTGCCAGCAGCGTAGGGACATCTAGGATGACTGAAGCTTTCTTT.

At least ten counts were recorded for this clonotype. The J gene is TRBJ2-2, the V gene TRBV20-1; D gene unclear. V lost 1 base and J 3 bases, leaving 9 bases between the germline ends. Germline CDR1 reads DFQATT; CDR2 reads SNEGSKA (reference sequence). This CDR3 comprises 14 residues. In DNA form, the CDR3 reads TGCAGTGCTAGAGGTCATGGGGACACCGGGGAGCTGTTTTTT. This gives the protein CSARGHGDTGELFF.

V gene TRBV9 combines with J gene TRBJ2-7, with D possibly matching TRBD2 (5 bases). The germline V gene encodes CDR1 SGDLS and CDR2 YYNGEE. There are 13 residues in the CDR3. V lost 0 bases and J 6 bases, leaving 10 bases between the germline ends. The chain's CDR3 is CASSVASGGEQYF. For the CDR3, the DNA is TGTGCCAGCAGCGTAGCTAGTGGAGGCGAGCAGTACTTC.

This clonotype was detected a few times. The chain is built from TRBV7-8 and TRBJ2-3; D is perhaps TRBD1 or TRBD2 (6 bases each). The CDR3 extends over 15 amino acids. CDR1 and CDR2 from the germline V gene are SGHVS and FQNEAQ. V was cut by 5 bases and J by 4 bases, with 16 bases left in between. The CDR3 DNA follows: TGTGCCAGCAGCCCCGTGGGGGGCCGAGCAGATACGCAGTATTTT. Its translation is CASSPVGGRADTQYF.

This clonotype showed up many times. The rearrangement joins TRBV7-2 to TRBJ2-3; D is unclear. Trimming stripped 5 bases from V and 6 bases from J, with 9 bases between. The CDR3 is 12 amino acids. CDR1 and CDR2 (germline): SGHTA, FQGNSA. The CDR3 bases are TGTGCCAGCAGCCACTGGACGGATACGCAGTATTTT. Its protein product is CASSHWTDTQYF.

This clonotype was detected ten times or more. V usage is TRBV7-2 and J usage is TRBJ2-5; D gene unclear. CDR1 and CDR2 (germline): SGHTA, FQGNSA. Trimming shortened V by 3 bases and J by 1 base, and 12 bases separated the two germline ends. This CDR3 comprises 15 residues. The CDR3 sequence is CASSFRAPLQETQYF. CDR3 sequence (DNA): TGTGCCAGCAGCTTCCGGGCGCCACTCCAAGAGACCCAGTACTTC.

At least ten counts were recorded for this clonotype. The chain is built from TRBV28 and TRBJ1-2; 12 bases align to TRBD1. After removal of 6 bases from V and 7 bases from J, the junction contained 9 bases not matched to a gene. From germline, CDR1 is MDHEN and CDR2 SYDVKM. CDR3 length: 15 amino acids. DNA of the CDR3: TGTGCCAGCAGAGATGGGACAGGGGGCGTCGGTGGCTACACCTTC. The encoded protein is CASRDGTGGVGGYTF.